What follows is one T cell receptor beta chain and its context. Its specificity is unknown. The data were taken from a study of cytomegalovirus exposure and HLA in healthy donors. Study-level results: In an earlier analysis, most TCR beta V segments were productive about 87% or about 30% of the time. Per a later analysis, 15,000 to 20,000 TCR beta sequences showed association with HLA alleles at 0.05 false discovery rate.

CDR1 SGHRS and CDR2 YFSETQ come from the germline V gene. V was pared by 4 bases and J by 8 bases, with 7 bases of the junction left unmatched. The CDR3 length is 13 residues. Amplification used 60 Vbeta primers and 13 Jbeta primers. Clones were read by immunoSEQ multiplex PCR, and TCRdb kept only the in-frame ones, dropping some. Here the sample spans some 160,000 clones, 84% being singletons. Healthy bone marrow donors made up the donor group. The V call is TRBV5-1, the J call TRBJ1-2, with 8 bases lining up with TRBD1. This receptor was taken from a man in his fifties or sixties in good health and CMV-seropositive. Sequenced input: PBMCs. CDR3 sequence: CASSVDRDNGYTF. The DNA of the CDR3 is TGCGCCAGCAGCGTGGACAGGGATAACGGCTACACCTTC.